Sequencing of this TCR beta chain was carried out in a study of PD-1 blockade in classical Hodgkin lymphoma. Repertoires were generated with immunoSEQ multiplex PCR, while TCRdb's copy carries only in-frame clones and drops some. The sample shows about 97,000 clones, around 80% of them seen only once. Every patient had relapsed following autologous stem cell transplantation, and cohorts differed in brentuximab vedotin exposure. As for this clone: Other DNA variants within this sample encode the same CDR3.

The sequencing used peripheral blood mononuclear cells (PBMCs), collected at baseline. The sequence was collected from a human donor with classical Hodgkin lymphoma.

CDR3 sequence: CASSQGLAGTYEQYF. The CDR3 coding sequence is TGTGCCAGCAGCCAAGGACTAGCGGGTACCTACGAGCAGTACTTC. This sequence joins TRBV14 and TRBJ2-7, with 10 bases aligning to TRBD2. The J segment lost 2 bases and the V segment lost 1 base, leaving 2 bases of the junction unmatched. From germline, CDR1 is SGHDN and CDR2 FVKESK. The CDR3 sequence is 15 residues long. The full variable domain, in which reference TRBV14 and TRBJ2-7 provide the parts outside the CDR3, is EAGVTQFPSHSVIEKGQTVTLRCDPISGHDNLYWYRRVMGKEIKFLLHFVKESKQDESGMPNNRFLAERTGGTYSTLKVQPAELEDSGVYFCASSQGLAGTYEQYFGPGTRLTVT.